Each of the 32 T cell receptor beta chains below was sequenced from the same sample in a study of blood T cell dynamics during melanoma immunotherapy. The time point: week 3, after first cycle of checkpoint inhibitor. Generated by immunoSEQ multiplex PCR, the TCRdb table keeps only in-frame clones and is missing some. Here the sample spans approximately 11,000 clones, 89% being singletons. The source material was blood, sampled from a patient treated with checkpoint blockade. The source of these receptors is a human donor with melanoma.

The chain uses TRBV5-1 and TRBJ1-4; 8 nucleotides agree with TRBD1. Germline CDR1 and CDR2: SGHRS and YFSETQ. Losses at the gene ends were 4 bases for V and 4 bases for J; bases not matched to a gene: 9. The CDR3 totals 16 residues. CDR3 in amino acids: CASSTLGQGGNEKLFF. The CDR3 DNA follows: TGCGCCAGCAGCACCCTAGGACAGGGAGGTAATGAAAAACTGTTTTTT.

The CDR3: CASSARDLGTGEQFF. CDR3 nucleotides: TGTGCCAGCAGTGCCCGGGACTTGGGGACGGGTGAGCAGTTCTTC. The chain joins TRBV6-1 to TRBJ2-1, with D possibly matching TRBD2 (6 bases). Trimming removed 4 bases at V and 9 bases at J, with 19 bases between. The CDR3 loop spans 15 amino acids. Germline assignment: CDR1 MNHNS and CDR2 SASEGT.

This clone was detected only once. The germline gene is not matched at one end of the junction; a read error may be the cause. The chain combines TRBV7-7 with TRBJ2-4; D is unclear. Looked up from germline, CDR1 is SSHAT and CDR2 is FNYEAQ (reference sequence). The CDR3 is made up of 13 amino acids. CDR3 bases: TGTGCTAGCAGCTTAGGTCCCGGAAACATTCAGTACTTC. The encoded protein is CASSLGPGNIQYF.

This chain links TRBV5-1 with TRBJ2-1; possible D gene TRBD2, 5 bases. Trimming took 2 bases from V and 9 from J, leaving 18 bases between them. Germline assignment: CDR1 SGHRS and CDR2 YFSETQ. The CDR3 is 15 residues long. Here the CDR3 DNA reads TGCGCCAGCAGCTTCGGGGAGAACGGTAAGAGTGAGCAGTTCTTC. It translates to CASSFGENGKSEQFF.

V and J are TRBV7-8 and TRBJ2-7, with a tentative D call TRBD1 (6 bases). The CDR3 spans 15 residues. CDR1 SGHVS and CDR2 FQNEAQ come from the germline V gene. V lost 1 base, J lost 2 bases, and 12 bases lay in between. CDR3 region: CASSLVQGPAYEQYF. Written as DNA, the CDR3 is TGTGCCAGCAGCTTAGTGCAGGGGCCGGCCTACGAGCAGTACTTC.

This sequence joins TRBV7-2 and TRBJ2-3; 8 bases fit TRBD2. This CDR3 contains 14 residues. Germline-derived CDR1 and CDR2 are SGHTA and FQGNSA. The ends lost 7 bases at V and 7 bases at J; junction bases unmatched: 10. CDR3 coding DNA: TGTGCCAGCACCCGGGACCTAGCGGGCAATACGCAGTATTTT. Translating gives CASTRDLAGNTQYF.

Turning to this clone: Other DNA sequences in this sample translate to the same CDR3. The chain recombines TRBV25-1 with TRBJ2-3; the D is unclear. The germline V gene has CDR1 MGHDK and CDR2 SYGVNS. The V gene lost 2 bases and the J gene lost 7 bases, with 7 bases spanning the gap. The CDR3 has 12 amino acids. The CDR3 spells CASSEGVNTQYF. The CDR3 coding sequence is TGTGCCAGCAGTGAAGGGGTAAATACGCAGTATTTT.

The chain has TRBV4-1 and TRBJ2-3; 14 nucleotides agree with TRBD2. Germline values: CDR1 MGHRA, CDR2 YSYEKL. This CDR3 has 14 residues. V was clipped by 8 bases and J by 6 bases; unmatched bases: 4. The chain's CDR3 is CASRGLAGGDTQYF. The CDR3 DNA reads TGCGCCAGCCGCGGACTAGCGGGAGGTGATACGCAGTATTTT.

This chain uses TRBV2 with TRBJ2-7; D remains unclear. This CDR3 comprises 12 residues. Trimming stripped 7 bases from V and 3 bases from J, with 10 bases between. Germline CDR1 and CDR2: SNHLY and FYNNEI. The CDR3 region is CASKTQRYEQYF. DNA for the CDR3: TGTGCCAGCAAGACCCAGCGCTACGAGCAGTACTTC.

The rearrangement joins TRBV2 to TRBJ2-1; TRBD1 aligns across 9 bases. The CDR3 length is 15 residues. Losses at the gene ends were 6 bases for V and 0 bases for J; bases not matched to a gene: 3. Germline values: CDR1 SNHLY, CDR2 FYNNEI. The CDR3 loop is CASRGTGISYNEQFF. The CDR3 region has the DNA TGTGCCAGCAGGGGGACAGGGATCTCCTACAATGAGCAGTTCTTC.

The J gene is TRBJ2-3, the V gene TRBV7-8; TRBD2 matches 9 bases. V lost 5 bases and J lost 4; bases outside the gene matches: 4. This CDR3 has 14 residues. Germline CDR1 is SGHVS and CDR2 is FQNEAQ. CDR3 residues: CASSGREGSDTQYF. The CDR3 bases are TGTGCCAGCAGCGGGCGGGAGGGCTCAGATACGCAGTATTTT.

The rearrangement joins TRBV4-3 to TRBJ2-5, with a tentative D call TRBD2 (7 bases). This CDR3 is built from 14 residues. Germline loops: CDR1 LGHNA, CDR2 YSLEER. V lost 2 bases and J lost 5, with 12 bases in between. The CDR3: CASSQRGGAETQYF. Written as DNA, the CDR3 is TGCGCCAGCAGCCAAAGGGGGGGAGCGGAGACCCAGTACTTC.

This sequence joins TRBV6-6 and TRBJ2-5; TRBD2 matches 8 bases. The J call could be wrong; TRBJ2-7 is a better fit for the DNA end. This CDR3 spans 16 amino acids. The germline V gene encodes CDR1 MNHNY and CDR2 SVGAGI (reference sequence). This chain's CDR3 is CASSKESGSALYEQYF. CDR3 coding DNA: TGTGCCAGCAGTAAGGAGAGCGGGAGTGCGCTCTACGAGCAGTACTTC.

The chain's CDR3 is CASSQEVNSYNEQFF. CDR3 sequence (DNA): TGTGCCAGCAGCCAAGAGGTTAACTCCTACAATGAGCAGTTCTTC. The V call is TRBV4-2, the J call TRBJ2-1; D gene uncertain. V shed 0 bases and J shed 0 bases, with 6 bases lying between them. The CDR3 totals 15 residues. Germline V gene sequence: CDR1 LGHNA, CDR2 YNFKEQ.

In its sample, this clone was seen once. The chain is built from TRBV11-2 and TRBJ1-6; D unclear. Germline CDR1 and CDR2: SGHAT and FQNNGV. V was pared by 4 bases and J by 7 bases, with 14 bases between. This CDR3 comprises 15 residues. In DNA form, the CDR3 reads TGTGCCAGCAGCTCGGACCGGGCCAAAAATTCACCCCTCCACTTT. It specifies CASSSDRAKNSPLHF. The complete variable domain, with remaining parts taken from reference TRBV11-2 and TRBJ1-6, reads EAGVAQSPRYKIIEKRQSVAFWCNPISGHATLYWYQQILGQGPKLLIQFQNNGVVDDSQLPKDRFSAERLKGVDSTLKIQPAKLEDSAVYLCASSSDRAKNSPLHFGNGTRLTVT.

J is TRBJ2-7 and V is TRBV5-1; D gene unclear. The CDR3 extends over 15 amino acids. V was trimmed by 3 bases and J by 1 base, leaving 14 bases between them. Germline loops: CDR1 SGHRS, CDR2 YFSETQ. CDR3 sequence (DNA): TGCGCCAGCAGCTCGGGCCACCGACCATCCTACGAGCAGTACTTC. The encoded protein is CASSSGHRPSYEQYF.

This rearrangement joins TRBV5-1 to TRBJ2-3; 8 bases line up with TRBD1. The ends lost 4 bases at V and 2 bases at J; junction bases unmatched: 3. The germline gives CDR1 SGHRS, CDR2 YFSETQ. The CDR3 spans 14 residues. CDR3 in amino acids: CASSRGQATDTQYF. The CDR3 nucleotides are TGCGCCAGCAGCCGGGGACAGGCCACAGATACGCAGTATTTT.

The genes are TRBV5-6 and TRBJ2-7, with D perhaps TRBD2 (5 bases). Trimming cost V 4 bases and J 3 bases, with 17 bases left between them. The CDR3 extends over 15 amino acids. Germline V lookup: CDR1 SGHDT, CDR2 YYEEEE. The CDR3 region is CASSDRRVRGYEQYF. CDR3 bases: TGTGCCAGCAGCGACCGACGGGTCCGGGGCTACGAGCAGTACTTC. Looking up the rest from reference TRBV5-6 and TRBJ2-7 gives the full variable domain: DAGVTQSPTHLIKTRGQQVTLRCSPKSGHDTVSWYQQALGQGPQFIFQYYEEEERQRGNFPDRFSGHQFPNYSSELNVNALLLGDSALYLCASSDRRVRGYEQYFGPGTRLTVT.

The V gene is TRBV6-5, the J gene TRBJ2-7; no firm D call. Trimming shortened V by 0 bases and J by 1 base, and 10 bases separated the two germline ends. The CDR3 is 15 residues long. Germline CDR1 is MNHEY and CDR2 is SVGAGI. The CDR3 is CASSYSSQESYEQYF. In DNA form, the CDR3 reads TGTGCCAGCAGTTACTCGAGTCAGGAGTCCTACGAGCAGTACTTC.

This chain connects TRBV10-3 to TRBJ2-7; the D gene is possibly TRBD1 (6 bases). This CDR3 contains 15 residues. Deletions cut 0 bases from V and 3 bases from J, with 12 bases between. Germline V CDR1 and CDR2: ENHRY, SYGVKD. The CDR3 nucleotides are TGTGCCATCAGTGAGTCGATGGGCAGGGGCTACGAGCAGTACTTC. Translation gives CAISESMGRGYEQYF.

This chain links TRBV7-2 with TRBJ2-2; the D is unclear. CDR1 is SGHTA and CDR2 is FQGNSA in the germline V gene. V lost 1 base and J lost 4, with 4 bases in between. The CDR3 covers 13 residues. The DNA of the CDR3 is TGTGCCAGCAGCTTAGTGCTCACCGGGGAGCTGTTTTTT. Protein: CASSLVLTGELFF.

V usage is TRBV5-1 and J usage is TRBJ2-1; unclear D gene. V was cut by 1 base and J by 8 bases, with 16 bases left in between. Looked up from germline, CDR1 is SGHRS and CDR2 is YFSETQ. This CDR3 has 15 amino acids. For the CDR3, the DNA is TGCGCCAGCAGCTTGCCCCACCCACCAAGGGATGAGCAGTTCTTC. Amino acids: CASSLPHPPRDEQFF. The full variable domain, its missing parts supplied by reference TRBV5-1 and TRBJ2-1, is KAGVTQTPRYLIKTRGQQVTLSCSPISGHRSVSWYQQTPGQGLQFLFEYFSETQRNKGNFPGRFSGRQFSNSRSEMNVSTLELGDSALYLCASSLPHPPRDEQFFGPGTRLTVL.

The genes are TRBV7-2 and TRBJ2-1, with TRBD2 identical over 7 bases. CDR3 length equals 13 residues. With V trimmed by 3 bases and J by 4 bases, 0 bases remained unmatched. CDR1 is SGHTA and CDR2 is FQGNSA in the germline V gene. In DNA, the CDR3 is TGTGCCAGCAGCTTGGGACTATACAATGAGCAGTTCTTC. Its protein is CASSLGLYNEQFF.

This chain joins TRBV9 and TRBJ2-7, with TRBD2 matching 10 bases. The CDR3 loop spans 15 amino acids. The ends lost 2 bases at V and 7 bases at J; junction bases unmatched: 9. Germline V lookup: CDR1 SGDLS, CDR2 YYNGEE. CDR3 protein: CASSVFPSGSGEQYF. In DNA form, the CDR3 reads TGTGCCAGCAGCGTTTTCCCTAGCGGGAGTGGGGAGCAGTACTTC.

This clone appeared a few times. The genes are TRBV9 and TRBJ1-1; perhaps TRBD1 as D (5 bases). Germline V gene sequence: CDR1 SGDLS, CDR2 YYNGEE. This CDR3 has 14 amino acids. V was cut by 4 bases and J by 5 bases, with 15 bases left in between. CDR3 DNA sequence: TGTGCCAGCAGCACCAGGGCCGCCGGGACTGAAGCTTTCTTT. This codes for CASSTRAAGTEAFF.

The V call is TRBV6-6, the J call TRBJ2-5; TRBD1 is a possible D gene (6 bases). Trimming removed 2 bases at V and 2 bases at J, with 12 bases between. The CDR3 has 15 amino acids. In germline, CDR1 is MNHNY, CDR2 SVGAGI (reference sequence). CDR3 region: CASSYGWQGQETQYF. CDR3 nucleotides: TGTGCCAGCAGTTACGGGTGGCAGGGGCAAGAGACCCAGTACTTC.

The genes are TRBV6-5 and TRBJ2-5; 7 bases map to TRBD1. The DNA end is a closer match to TRBJ2-7, so the J assignment may be wrong. The CDR3 covers 14 residues. The germline V gene encodes CDR1 MNHEY and CDR2 SVGAGI. CDR3 sequence reads: CASSYTGQAYEQYF. The CDR3 nucleotides read TGTGCCAGCAGTTACACTGGACAGGCCTACGAGCAGTACTTC.

The rearrangement uses TRBV7-9 and TRBJ1-3; a weak D match, TRBD1 (6 bases). The V gene lost 7 bases and the J gene lost 11 bases, with 15 bases spanning the gap. The CDR3 runs to 12 residues. Germline assignment: CDR1 SEHNR and CDR2 FQNEAQ (reference sequence). CDR3 nucleotide sequence: TGTGCCAGCACCCCTGGGGGGCGATCCATATATTTT. Encoded protein: CASTPGGRSIYF.

The J gene is TRBJ2-1, the V gene TRBV6-5, with a weak D call TRBD2 (6 bases). V dropped 6 bases and J dropped 6 bases, with 15 bases sitting between them. Germline V gene lookup returns CDR1 MNHEY and CDR2 SVGAGI. The CDR3 is 14 amino acids. In DNA form, the CDR3 reads TGTGCCAGCAGACACCTTTCGGGAGTCAATGAGCAGTTCTTC. This sequence encodes CASRHLSGVNEQFF.

V gene TRBV28 combines with J gene TRBJ1-3, with D unclear. Trimming shortened V by 3 bases and J by 0 bases, and 9 bases separated the two germline ends. Germline V lookup: CDR1 MDHEN, CDR2 SYDVKM. The length of the CDR3 is 15 residues. In DNA, the CDR3 is TGTGCCAGCAGTTTGGGCAGCTTCTCTGGAAACACCATATATTTT. Translated, it gives CASSLGSFSGNTIYF.

CDR3 DNA sequence: TGTGCCAGCAGTAAAATGACAGGTATGAACACTGAAGCTTTCTTT. This encodes CASSKMTGMNTEAFF. The rearrangement uses TRBV6-5 and TRBJ1-1; D may be TRBD1 (6 bases). The germline V gene has CDR1 MNHEY and CDR2 SVGAGI. Trimming left V 5 bases short and J 0 bases short, with 13 bases between. The CDR3 spans 15 residues.

The chain couples TRBV27 to TRBJ2-7; TRBD2 aligns across 7 bases. J gave up 0 bases and V 5 bases, and 7 bases lay outside the gene matches. The CDR3 is 15 amino acids. Looked up from germline, CDR1 is MNHEY and CDR2 is SMNVEV (reference sequence). CDR3 region: CASSEAGPPSYEQYF. In DNA, the CDR3 is TGTGCCAGCAGTGAAGCGGGACCACCCTCCTACGAGCAGTACTTC.